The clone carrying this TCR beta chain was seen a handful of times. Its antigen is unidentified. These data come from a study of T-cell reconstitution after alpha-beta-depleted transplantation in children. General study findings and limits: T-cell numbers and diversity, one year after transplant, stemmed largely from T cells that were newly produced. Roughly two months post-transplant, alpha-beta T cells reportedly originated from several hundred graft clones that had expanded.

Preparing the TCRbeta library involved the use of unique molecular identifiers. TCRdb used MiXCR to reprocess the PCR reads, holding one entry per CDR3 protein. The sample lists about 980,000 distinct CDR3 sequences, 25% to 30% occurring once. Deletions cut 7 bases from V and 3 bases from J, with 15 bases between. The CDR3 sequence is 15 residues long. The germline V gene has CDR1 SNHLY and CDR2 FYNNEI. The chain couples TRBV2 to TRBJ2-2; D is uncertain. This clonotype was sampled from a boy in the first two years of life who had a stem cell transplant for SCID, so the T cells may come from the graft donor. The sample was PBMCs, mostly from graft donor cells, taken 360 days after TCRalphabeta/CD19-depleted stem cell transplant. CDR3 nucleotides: TGTGCCAGCAAAATGGGCGGATTGTACACCGGGGAGCTGTTTTTT. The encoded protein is CASKMGGLYTGELFF.